This TCR beta chain was identified during a study of shared clonotypes between healthy human individuals. Study-wide context: Per donor, CD8 memory used one plate, CD8 naive used two, CD4 memory used three and CD4 naive used three.

Some 32,000 T cell genomes, or about 0.2 ug DNA, went into the sorted-subset replicate PCRs. TCRdb keeps only in-frame clones here, not all; method: immunoSEQ multiplex PCR. The data contain 2 million to 2.5 million clones, around 93% of them singletons. There are 13 residues in the CDR3. The germline V and J ends were trimmed by 3 bases and 4 bases, with 9 bases remaining between them. CDR1 and CDR2 from the germline V gene are LNHDA and SQIVND (reference sequence). As regards this clone: As yet, its antigen is unknown. Other nucleotide sequences in the sample specify the same CDR3.

General study findings and limits: In general, naive subsets displayed greater estimated richness than memory subsets did. Among non-shared clonotypes, generation probabilities were lower than among those shared by all four donors.

The V call is TRBV19, the J call TRBJ2-5, with a weak D call TRBD2 (6 bases). The clonotype originates from a man aged 18 to 29 in good health. Some clones in this sample may be carry-over from other donors' samples. The sample was naive CD4+ T cells from PBMCs. Subset: CD45RA+ positively selected. CDR3 sequence: CASSMRGRETQYF. The CDR3 DNA sequence: TGTGCCAGTAGTATGCGGGGTCGAGAGACCCAGTACTTC.